The 22 T cell receptor beta chains presented below share a single source sample, sequenced in a study of response to subunit inactivated influenza vaccine. Using its own MiXCR run on the RT-PCR reads, TCRdb lists one record per CDR3 protein. Seen here are about 570,000 distinct CDR3 sequences, 12% observed once, and the top ten hold 10%. The sequenced sample was PBMCs from blood, obtained on the day of vaccination. These receptors came from a middle-aged man who received an inactivated influenza vaccine.

Comment on this clonotype: The limits of the CDR3 on the DNA are not certain, so only TCRdb's listed CDR3 is given. The rearrangement uses TRBV20-1 and TRBJ2-5; TRBD1, the table's D call, was not compared with the DNA. The CDR3 contains 13 residues when both ends are counted. CDR1 and CDR2 from the germline V gene are DFQATT and SNEGSKA (reference sequence). This chain's CDR3 is CSASGQGRGTQYF.

This rearrangement joins TRBV20-1 to TRBJ2-6; 7 bases agree with TRBD1. Trimming at V came to 5 bases and at J to 0 bases, leaving 13 bases not matched to a gene. Germline-derived CDR1 and CDR2 are DFQATT and SNEGSKA (reference sequence). The CDR3 contains 18 residues. CDR3 amino acids: CSAYPTGQYNSGANVLTF. The CDR3 bases are TGCAGTGCTTACCCTACGGGACAGTACAACTCTGGGGCCAACGTCCTGACTTTC.

This clonotype was counted many times. This chain connects TRBV7-9 to TRBJ2-7; tentative D call: TRBD1 (5 bases). Germline CDR1 SEHNR, CDR2 FQNEAQ (reference sequence). V lost 5 bases, J lost 3 bases, and 8 bases lay in between. The CDR3 length is 12 residues. CDR3: CASSLTVYEQYF. The DNA for the CDR3 is TGTGCCAGCAGCCTGACAGTCTACGAGCAGTACTTC.

This chain joins TRBV12-3 or TRBV12-4 and TRBJ2-6; 9 bases are a match to TRBD1. V dropped 5 bases and J dropped 2; count of bases not matched to a gene: 10. The CDR3 totals 18 residues. CDR3 DNA: TGTGCCAGCAGTAGTACCGGGACAGGGATTACTGGGGCCAACGTCCTGACTTTC. Translated, it gives CASSSTGTGITGANVLTF.

This chain's CDR3 is CASSLDGFNEQFF. CDR3 nucleotide sequence: TGTGCCAGCAGCTTAGACGGGTTCAATGAGCAGTTCTTC. This chain links TRBV7-9 with TRBJ2-1; the D is unclear. The CDR3 has 13 amino acids. The germline V gene has CDR1 SEHNR and CDR2 FQNEAQ (reference sequence). With 1 base removed from V and 6 bases from J, the gap between germline ends came to 7 bases.

The chain joins TRBV2 to TRBJ2-1, with 12 bases lining up with TRBD2. CDR3 length: 14 amino acids. Germline CDR1 reads SNHLY; CDR2 reads FYNNEI. J lost 10 bases, V lost 8 bases, and 9 bases had no gene match. The CDR3 here is CASGGLAGWGEQFF. In nucleotides, the CDR3 is TGTGCCAGCGGAGGACTAGCGGGATGGGGGGAGCAGTTCTTC.

The table lists this clonotype with a few counts. The CDR3 DNA follows: TGTGCCAGCAGCTTCGGGGGTTTGTCACCCCTCCACTTT. Translation: CASSFGGLSPLHF. The V call is TRBV7-2, the J call TRBJ1-6; D possibly corresponds to TRBD1 (5 bases). The CDR3 contains 13 residues. Per germline, CDR1 SGHTA and CDR2 FQGNSA. The V end was cut by 3 bases, the J end by 10 bases, with 10 bases between.

The chain recombines TRBV20-1 with TRBJ2-4, with 12 bases fitting TRBD1. The CDR3 loop spans 15 amino acids. Trimming took 5 bases from V and 8 from J; bases not matched to a gene: 10. In germline, CDR1 is DFQATT, CDR2 SNEGSKA (reference sequence). The CDR3 here is CSASGTGGAGYIQYF. CDR3 DNA sequence: TGCAGTGCTTCCGGGACAGGGGGCGCGGGGTACATTCAGTACTTC.

With respect to this clonotype: Being one base from a much bigger clone, this may be a read error. The rearrangement joins TRBV5-1 to TRBJ2-5; D ambiguous. CDR1 SGHRS and CDR2 YFSETQ come from the germline V gene. The CDR3 is 12 residues long. CDR3 in amino acids: CASSHQMETEYF. For the CDR3, the DNA is TGCGCCAGCAGCCACCAGATGGAGACCGAGTACTTC. Full variable domain (missing parts from reference TRBV5-1 and TRBJ2-5): KAGVTQTPRYLIKTRGQQVTLSCSPISGHRSVSWYQQTPGQGLQFLFEYFSETQRNKGNFPGRFSGRQFSNSRSEMNVSTLELGDSALYLCASSHQMETEYFGPGTRLLVL.

This clonotype was counted ten times or more. The chain combines TRBV7-2 with TRBJ2-3, with 8 bases aligning to TRBD2. After removal of 2 bases from V and 3 bases from J, the junction contained 10 bases not matched to a gene. Per the germline V gene, CDR1 is SGHTA and CDR2 is FQGNSA. This CDR3 spans 17 amino acids. The CDR3 DNA follows: TGTGCCAGCAGCTTAATGCCGAGCGGGAGTAGAACAGATACGCAGTATTTT. Its protein product is CASSLMPSGSRTDTQYF.

The table lists this clonotype with a few counts. The chain uses TRBV5-1 and TRBJ2-7; D unclear. Germline CDR1 reads SGHRS; CDR2 reads YFSETQ. The CDR3 has 15 residues. Between the trimmed V and J ends, which lost 0 bases and 7 bases, there was a span of 17 bases. Here the CDR3 DNA reads TGCGCCAGCAGCTTGGTCACAGCCGGTTTAGTGGAGCAGTACTTC. Its protein is CASSLVTAGLVEQYF.

This clonotype occurred many times. The chain combines TRBV7-2 with TRBJ2-3; no clear D gene. CDR3 length: 15 amino acids. Trimming left V 1 base short and J 1 base short, with 9 bases between. CDR1 and CDR2 (germline): SGHTA, FQGNSA. This CDR3 is CASSLGQPGTDTQYF. CDR3 in DNA: TGTGCCAGCAGCTTAGGTCAACCAGGCACAGATACGCAGTATTTT.

This clonotype has more than one count but fewer than ten. The chain links TRBV6-1 to TRBJ2-5, with D hard to call. V lost 5 bases, J lost 5 bases, and 18 bases lay in between. Looked up from germline, CDR1 is MNHNS and CDR2 is SASEGT. The CDR3 is 15 residues long. The CDR3 DNA reads TGTGCCAGCAGTCGAACCGGACGGTCCCAGGAGACCCAGTACTTC. Its protein is CASSRTGRSQETQYF.

This clonotype was observed a handful of times. This chain connects TRBV28 to TRBJ2-3, with 9 bases identical to TRBD1. The CDR3 totals 15 residues. Unmatched junction bases numbered 6, after V lost 7 bases and J lost 1 base. Germline values: CDR1 MDHEN, CDR2 SYDVKM. CDR3 DNA: TGTGCCAGCACTTACAGGGGGCGCGGCACAGATACGCAGTATTTT. It codes for CASTYRGRGTDTQYF.

This clonotype was counted at least ten times. The rearrangement links TRBV12-3 or TRBV12-4 to TRBJ2-1; 12 nucleotides line up with TRBD1. The CDR3 consists of 17 residues. V gave up 1 base and J gave up 4 bases; unmatched junction bases: 5. CDR3 amino acids: CASSLEGTGGRYNEQFF. For the CDR3, the DNA is TGTGCCAGCAGTTTAGAAGGGACAGGGGGCCGGTACAATGAGCAGTTCTTC.

This clonotype was seen more than once but under ten times. The chain carries TRBV18 and TRBJ1-5; unclear D gene. Germline V CDR1 and CDR2: KGHSH, LQKENI. The V end was cut by 3 bases, the J end by 5 bases, with 8 bases between. This CDR3 is built from 13 residues. DNA for the CDR3: TGTGCCAGCTCACCGGGGTTAGATCAGCCCCAGCATTTT. This codes for CASSPGLDQPQHF.

This clonotype was detected a few times. The genes are TRBV5-1 and TRBJ1-1; TRBD1 might be the D (5 bases). Trimming stripped 0 bases from V and 0 bases from J, with 12 bases between. This CDR3 is built from 16 residues. CDR1 and CDR2 from the germline V gene are SGHRS and YFSETQ. CDR3 sequence (DNA): TGCGCCAGCAGCTTGGATGGGGGGGTAATGAACACTGAAGCTTTCTTT. Protein sequence: CASSLDGGVMNTEAFF.

This clonotype was observed at least ten times. The V gene is TRBV3-1, the J gene TRBJ2-7; D not resolved. The CDR3 runs to 13 residues. Trimming removed 0 bases from V and 6 bases from J, with 9 bases in between. Per the germline V gene, CDR1 is LGHDT and CDR2 is YNNKEL (reference sequence). This CDR3 is CASSQDLVAEQYF. CDR3 in DNA: TGTGCCAGCAGCCAAGATTTAGTCGCCGAGCAGTACTTC.

V and J are TRBV20-1 and TRBJ2-7; tentatively, D is TRBD2 (6 bases). The CDR3 has 15 residues. Per the germline V gene, CDR1 is DFQATT and CDR2 is SNEGSKA (reference sequence). With 2 bases removed from V and 0 bases from J, the gap between germline ends came to 14 bases. The CDR3 DNA follows: TGCAGTGCTAGAAATAGCGGCGGAGTCTCCTACGAGCAGTACTTC. Translated, it gives CSARNSGGVSYEQYF.

This clonotype was recorded a few times. V gene TRBV5-1 combines with J gene TRBJ2-3, with D uncertain. The germline V gene has CDR1 SGHRS and CDR2 YFSETQ. This CDR3 contains 13 residues. With 3 bases removed from V and 3 bases from J, the gap between germline ends came to 8 bases. The CDR3: CASSSSQTDTQYF. The CDR3 DNA sequence: TGCGCCAGCAGCTCCTCACAGACAGATACGCAGTATTTT.

This clonotype was counted at least ten times. V and J are TRBV20-1 and TRBJ2-1; 12 nucleotides match TRBD2. V trimming: 4 bases; J trimming: 8 bases; junction bases outside the gene matches: 9. CDR3 length: 15 amino acids. Per the germline V gene, CDR1 is DFQATT and CDR2 is SNEGSKA (reference sequence). Here the CDR3 DNA reads TGCAGTGCTAACGACCTAGCGGGGGGGCCCCATGAGCAGTTCTTC. Translation: CSANDLAGGPHEQFF.

This clonotype turned up a few times. The gene calls are TRBV7-8 and TRBJ1-1; 7 nucleotides align to TRBD1. Unmatched junction bases numbered 9, after V lost 5 bases and J lost 0 bases. CDR3 length: 16 amino acids. The V gene's germline CDR1 is SGHVS and CDR2 FQNEAQ. CDR3 region: CASSPGTVLMNTEAFF. In DNA, the CDR3 is TGTGCCAGCAGCCCGGGGACAGTTCTTATGAACACTGAAGCTTTCTTT.